The T cell receptor beta chain under discussion was sequenced for a study of cytomegalovirus exposure and HLA in healthy donors. Points from the study as a whole: Most sequenced TCRs were rare (though some public TCRs occurred in many donors). Among TCR beta chains, those listed as cytomegalovirus-associated numbered roughly 150.

The germline CDR1 and CDR2 sequences are MGHRA and YSYEKL. The CDR3 consists of 17 residues. The V and J ends lost 4 bases and 3 bases, in that order; junction bases with no gene match: 8. Generated by immunoSEQ multiplex PCR, the TCRdb table keeps only in-frame clones and is missing some. The sample includes about 130,000 clones, 70% to 85% of them seen just once. This clone was recorded many times. The antigen is undetermined. The receptor comes from a young man in good health and CMV-seropositive. The chain employs TRBV4-1 and TRBJ2-1; 11 nucleotides match TRBD2. The sequencing sample was made of PBMCs. DNA for the CDR3: TGCGCCAGCAGCCGCTCAAGACTAGCGGGAATCTACAATGAGCAGTTCTTC. This sequence encodes CASSRSRLAGIYNEQFF.